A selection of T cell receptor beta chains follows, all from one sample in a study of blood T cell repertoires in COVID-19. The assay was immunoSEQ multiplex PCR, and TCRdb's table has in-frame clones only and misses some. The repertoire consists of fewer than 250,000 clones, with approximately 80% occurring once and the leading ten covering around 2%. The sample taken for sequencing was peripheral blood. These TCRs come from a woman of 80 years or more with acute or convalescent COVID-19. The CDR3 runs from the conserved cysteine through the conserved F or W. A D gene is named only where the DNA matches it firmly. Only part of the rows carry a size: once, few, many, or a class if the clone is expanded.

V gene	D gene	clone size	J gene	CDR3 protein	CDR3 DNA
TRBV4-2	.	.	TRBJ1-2	CASSREAAANYGYTF	TGTGCCAGCAGCCGAGAAGCGGCAGCTAACTATGGCTACACCTTC
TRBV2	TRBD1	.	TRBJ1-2	CASSDPTGAGLVDGYTF	TGTGCCAGCAGTGACCCAACAGGGGCGGGGTTGGTTGATGGCTACACCTTC
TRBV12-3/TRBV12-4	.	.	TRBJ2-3	CASSSAGTDTQYF	TGTGCCAGCAGTTCGGCGGGGACAGATACGCAGTATTTT
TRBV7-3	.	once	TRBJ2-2	CASSLQARGNGELFF	TGTGCCAGCAGCTTACAGGCGAGGGGGAACGGGGAGCTGTTTTTT
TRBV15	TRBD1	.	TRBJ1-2	CATSGRTGPYGYTF	TGTGCCACCAGCGGAAGGACAGGCCCCTATGGCTACACCTTC
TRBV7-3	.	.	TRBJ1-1	CASSSQGNTEAFF	TGTGCCAGCAGTTCCCAGGGGAACACTGAAGCTTTCTTT
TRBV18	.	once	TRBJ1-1	CASSQSGDRTEAFF	TGTGCCAGCTCCCAATCAGGTGATCGGACTGAAGCTTTCTTT
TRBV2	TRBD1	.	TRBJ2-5	CASSYDRGSGETQYF	TGTGCCAGCAGCTACGACAGGGGGTCGGGGGAGACCCAGTACTTC
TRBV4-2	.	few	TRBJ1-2	CASSTQEAWSYTF	TGTGCCAGCAGCACCCAAGAGGCATGGAGCTACACCTTC
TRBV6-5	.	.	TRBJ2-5	CASSYSQGYQETQYF	TGTGCCAGCAGTTACTCACAGGGCTACCAAGAGACCCAGTACTTC
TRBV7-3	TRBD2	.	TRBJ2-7	CASSSGLANDEQYF	TGTGCCAGCAGCTCCGGACTAGCGAACGACGAGCAGTACTTC
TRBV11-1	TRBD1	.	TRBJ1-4	CASSPDRSNEKLFF	TGTGCCAGCAGCCCGGACAGGTCTAATGAAAAACTGTTTTTT
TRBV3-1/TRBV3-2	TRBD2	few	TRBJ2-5	CASSHRGGYETQYF	TGTGCCAGCAGCCACCGGGGGGGGTACGAGACCCAGTACTTC
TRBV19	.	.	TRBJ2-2	CASSVFFGTGELFF	TGTGCCAGTAGTGTATTCTTCGGCACCGGGGAGCTGTTTTTT
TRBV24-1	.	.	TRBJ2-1	CATSDTTSTSSYNEQFF	TGTGCCACCAGTGACACGACATCTACTAGCTCCTACAATGAGCAGTTCTTC
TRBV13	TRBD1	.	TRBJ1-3	CASSLGRDSSGNTIYF	TGTGCCAGCAGCTTGGGTCGGGACAGCTCTGGAAACACCATATATTTT
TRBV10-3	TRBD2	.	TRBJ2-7	CAISDWLAGERAYEQYF	TGTGCCATCAGCGATTGGCTAGCGGGAGAAAGGGCCTACGAGCAGTACTTC
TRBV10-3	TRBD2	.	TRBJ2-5	CAISVGLVGQETQYF	TGTGCCATCAGTGTGGGACTAGTAGGGCAAGAGACCCAGTACTTC
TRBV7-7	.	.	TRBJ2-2	CASSSGHKNTGELFF	TGTGCCAGCAGCTCTGGACATAAGAACACCGGGGAGCTGTTTTTT
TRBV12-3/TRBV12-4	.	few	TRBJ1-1	CASSKGQTEAFF	TGTGCCAGCAGTAAAGGACAGACTGAAGCTTTCTTT